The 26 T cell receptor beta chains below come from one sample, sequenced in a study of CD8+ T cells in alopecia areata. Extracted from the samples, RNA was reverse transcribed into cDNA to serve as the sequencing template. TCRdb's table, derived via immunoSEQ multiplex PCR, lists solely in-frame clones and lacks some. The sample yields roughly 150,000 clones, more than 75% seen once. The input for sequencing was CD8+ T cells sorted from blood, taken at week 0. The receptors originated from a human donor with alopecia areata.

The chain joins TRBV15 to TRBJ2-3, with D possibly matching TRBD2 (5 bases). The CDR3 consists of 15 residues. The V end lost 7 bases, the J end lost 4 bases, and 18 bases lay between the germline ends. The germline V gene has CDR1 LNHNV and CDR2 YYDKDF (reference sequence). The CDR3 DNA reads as TGTGCCACCACTTACAACCGAGGAGGTTCAGATACGCAGTATTTT. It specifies CATTYNRGGSDTQYF. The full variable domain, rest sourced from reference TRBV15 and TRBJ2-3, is DAMVIQNPRYQVTQFGKPVTLSCSQTLNHNVMYWYQQKSSQAPKLLFHYYDKDFNNEADTPDNFQSRRPNTSFCFLDIRSPGLGDTAMYLCATTYNRGGSDTQYFGPGTRLTVL.

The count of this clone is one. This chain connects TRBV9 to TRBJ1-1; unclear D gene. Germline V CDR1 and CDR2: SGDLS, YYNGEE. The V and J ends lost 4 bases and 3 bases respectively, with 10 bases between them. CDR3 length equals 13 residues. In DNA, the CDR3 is TGTGCCAGCAGCTCTTACAGCGACACTGAAGCTTTCTTT. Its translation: CASSSYSDTEAFF. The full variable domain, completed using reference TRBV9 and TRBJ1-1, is DSGVTQTPKHLITATGQRVTLRCSPRSGDLSVYWYQQSLDQGLQFLIQYYNGEERAKGNILERFSAQQFPDLHSELNLSSLELGDSALYFCASSSYSDTEAFFGQGTRLTVV.

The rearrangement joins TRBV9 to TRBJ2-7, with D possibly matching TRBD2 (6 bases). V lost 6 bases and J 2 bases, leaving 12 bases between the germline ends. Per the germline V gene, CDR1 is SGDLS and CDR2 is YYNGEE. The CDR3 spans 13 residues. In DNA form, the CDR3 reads TGTGCCAGCAACCAAGGAGGGACCTACGAGCAGTACTTC. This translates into CASNQGGTYEQYF. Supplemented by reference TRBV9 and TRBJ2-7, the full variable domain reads DSGVTQTPKHLITATGQRVTLRCSPRSGDLSVYWYQQSLDQGLQFLIQYYNGEERAKGNILERFSAQQFPDLHSELNLSSLELGDSALYFCASNQGGTYEQYFGPGTRLTVT.

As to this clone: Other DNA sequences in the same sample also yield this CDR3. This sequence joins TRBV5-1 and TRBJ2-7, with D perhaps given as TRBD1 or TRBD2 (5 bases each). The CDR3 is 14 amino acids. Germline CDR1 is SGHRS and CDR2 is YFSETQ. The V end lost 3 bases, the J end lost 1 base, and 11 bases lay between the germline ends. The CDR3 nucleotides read TGCGCCAGCAGCTCCGGGACGGGATCCTACGAGCAGTACTTC. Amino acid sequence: CASSSGTGSYEQYF.

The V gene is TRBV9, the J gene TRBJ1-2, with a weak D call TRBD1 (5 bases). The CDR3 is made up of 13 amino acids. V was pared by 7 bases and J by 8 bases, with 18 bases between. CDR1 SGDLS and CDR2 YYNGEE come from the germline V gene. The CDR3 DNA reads TGTGCCAGCCACCGCATGGGACCTGGGGGCTACACCTTC. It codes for CASHRMGPGGYTF. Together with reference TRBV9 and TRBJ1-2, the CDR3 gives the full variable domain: DSGVTQTPKHLITATGQRVTLRCSPRSGDLSVYWYQQSLDQGLQFLIQYYNGEERAKGNILERFSAQQFPDLHSELNLSSLELGDSALYFCASHRMGPGGYTFGSGTRLTVV.

The CDR3 is CASSFRFVGAPLHF. CDR3 DNA sequence: TGTGCCAGCAGCTTCCGATTCGTGGGGGCACCCCTCCACTTT. The genes are TRBV11-2 and TRBJ1-6; maybe TRBD1 (5 bases). The CDR3 is 14 amino acids. The ends were cut back, 3 bases at V and 11 bases at J, with 14 bases in the middle. Germline V CDR1 and CDR2: SGHAT, FQNNGV.

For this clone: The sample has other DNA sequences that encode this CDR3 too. Here the CDR3 DNA reads TGCGCCAGCAGCTTAACGAGCTCCTACGAGCAGTACTTC. It codes for CASSLTSSYEQYF. V usage is TRBV5-1 and J usage is TRBJ2-7; D unclear. V lost 2 bases and J 0 bases, leaving 6 bases between the germline ends. The CDR3 covers 13 residues. Germline assignment: CDR1 SGHRS and CDR2 YFSETQ. Full variable domain (remainder filled in from reference TRBV5-1 and TRBJ2-7): KAGVTQTPRYLIKTRGQQVTLSCSPISGHRSVSWYQQTPGQGLQFLFEYFSETQRNKGNFPGRFSGRQFSNSRSEMNVSTLELGDSALYLCASSLTSSYEQYFGPGTRLTVT.

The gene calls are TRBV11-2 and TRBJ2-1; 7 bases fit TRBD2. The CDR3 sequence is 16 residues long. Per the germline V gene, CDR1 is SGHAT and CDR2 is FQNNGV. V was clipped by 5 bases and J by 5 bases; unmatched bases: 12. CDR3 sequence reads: CASSPRSGTRNNEQFF. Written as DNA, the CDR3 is TGTGCCAGCAGCCCGAGGAGCGGGACTCGGAACAATGAGCAGTTCTTC.

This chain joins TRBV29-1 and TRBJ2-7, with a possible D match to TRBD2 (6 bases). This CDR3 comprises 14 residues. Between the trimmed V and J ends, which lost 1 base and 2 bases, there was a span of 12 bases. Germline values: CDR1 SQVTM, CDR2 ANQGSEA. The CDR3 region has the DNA TGCAGCGTTGAAGGGGAGGAAACGACCTACGAGCAGTACTTC. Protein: CSVEGEETTYEQYF.

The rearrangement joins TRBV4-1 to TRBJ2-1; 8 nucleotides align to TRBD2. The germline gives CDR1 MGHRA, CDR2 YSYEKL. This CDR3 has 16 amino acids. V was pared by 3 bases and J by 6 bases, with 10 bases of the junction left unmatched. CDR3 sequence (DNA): TGCGCCAGCAGCCAGATTAGTGGGACTAGGGGCAATGAGCAGTTCTTC. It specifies CASSQISGTRGNEQFF.

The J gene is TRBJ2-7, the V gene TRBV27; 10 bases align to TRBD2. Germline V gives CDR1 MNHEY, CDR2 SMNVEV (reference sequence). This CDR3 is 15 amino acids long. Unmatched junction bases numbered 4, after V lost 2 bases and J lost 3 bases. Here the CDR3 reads CASSLSSGRHYEQYF. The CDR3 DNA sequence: TGTGCCAGCAGTTTAAGTAGCGGGAGGCACTACGAGCAGTACTTC.

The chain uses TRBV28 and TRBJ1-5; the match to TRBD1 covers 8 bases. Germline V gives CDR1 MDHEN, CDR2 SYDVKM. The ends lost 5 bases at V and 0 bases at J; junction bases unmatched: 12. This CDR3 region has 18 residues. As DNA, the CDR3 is TGTGCCAGCAGTCCTAGGACAGGGCGTCTATATAGCAATCAGCCCCAGCATTTT. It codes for CASSPRTGRLYSNQPQHF.

The CDR3 DNA reads as TGTGCCAGCAGCCCCCGGGTGGGCGGGAGCACAGATACGCAGTATTTT. Translating it yields CASSPRVGGSTDTQYF. V is TRBV9 and J is TRBJ2-3; a weak D match, TRBD2 (5 bases). The length of the CDR3 is 16 residues. V was shortened by 4 bases and J by 0 bases, with 15 bases between the two germline ends. Per germline, CDR1 SGDLS and CDR2 YYNGEE. The full variable domain, its missing parts supplied by reference TRBV9 and TRBJ2-3, is DSGVTQTPKHLITATGQRVTLRCSPRSGDLSVYWYQQSLDQGLQFLIQYYNGEERAKGNILERFSAQQFPDLHSELNLSSLELGDSALYFCASSPRVGGSTDTQYFGPGTRLTVL.

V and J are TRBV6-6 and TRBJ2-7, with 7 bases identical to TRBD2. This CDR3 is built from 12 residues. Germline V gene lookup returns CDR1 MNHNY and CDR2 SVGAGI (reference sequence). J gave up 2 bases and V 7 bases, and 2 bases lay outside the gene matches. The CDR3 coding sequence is TGTGCCAGCACTAGCGGCGCCTACGAGCAGTACTTC. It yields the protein CASTSGAYEQYF.

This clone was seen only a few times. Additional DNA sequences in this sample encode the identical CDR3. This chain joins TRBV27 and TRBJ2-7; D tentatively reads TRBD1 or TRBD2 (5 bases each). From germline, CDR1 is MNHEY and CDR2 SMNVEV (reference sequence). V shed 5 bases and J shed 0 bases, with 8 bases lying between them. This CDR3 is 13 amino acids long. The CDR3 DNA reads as TGTGCCAGCAGTCCCGGGGCCTCCTACGAGCAGTACTTC. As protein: CASSPGASYEQYF.

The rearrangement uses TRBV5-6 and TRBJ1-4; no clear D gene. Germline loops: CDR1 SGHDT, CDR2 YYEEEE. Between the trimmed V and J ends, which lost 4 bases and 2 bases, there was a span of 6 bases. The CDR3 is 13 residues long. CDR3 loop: CASSLGTNEKLFF. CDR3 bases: TGTGCCAGCAGCCTGGGGACTAATGAAAAACTGTTTTTT. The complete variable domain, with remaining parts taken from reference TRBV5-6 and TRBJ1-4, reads DAGVTQSPTHLIKTRGQQVTLRCSPKSGHDTVSWYQQALGQGPQFIFQYYEEEERQRGNFPDRFSGHQFPNYSSELNVNALLLGDSALYLCASSLGTNEKLFFGSGTQLSVL.

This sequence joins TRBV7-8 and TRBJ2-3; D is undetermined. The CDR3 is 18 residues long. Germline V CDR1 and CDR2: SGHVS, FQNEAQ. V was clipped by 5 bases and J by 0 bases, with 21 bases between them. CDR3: CASSPVVVPTPSTDTQYF. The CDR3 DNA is TGTGCCAGCAGCCCCGTGGTCGTGCCAACCCCGAGCACAGATACGCAGTATTTT.

The CDR3 region has the DNA TGTGCCAGTAATCCTGGGACTAGCGCAGATACGCAGTATTTT. The encoded protein is CASNPGTSADTQYF. The genes are TRBV27 and TRBJ2-3, with TRBD2 identical over 10 bases. The V gene end was trimmed by 9 bases and the J gene end by 4 bases; junction bases not matched to a gene: 7. Germline values: CDR1 MNHEY, CDR2 SMNVEV (reference sequence). CDR3 length: 14 amino acids.

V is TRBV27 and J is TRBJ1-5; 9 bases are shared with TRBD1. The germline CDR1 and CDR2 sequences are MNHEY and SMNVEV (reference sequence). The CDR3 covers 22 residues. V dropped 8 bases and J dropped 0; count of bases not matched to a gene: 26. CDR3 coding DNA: TGTGCCAGCCTTATCGAACTTCTTCCCGGGACAGGGAATCCCTTTAGCAATCAGCCCCAGCATTTT. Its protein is CASLIELLPGTGNPFSNQPQHF.

Here the CDR3 reads CASRRTEPTTNEKLFF. The CDR3 nucleotides read TGTGCCAGCAGGAGGACAGAACCTACAACTAATGAAAAACTGTTTTTT. V usage is TRBV27 and J usage is TRBJ1-4; tentatively, D is TRBD1 (6 bases). The V gene's germline CDR1 is MNHEY and CDR2 SMNVEV (reference sequence). V was pared by 6 bases and J by 0 bases, with 14 bases between. The CDR3 consists of 16 residues.

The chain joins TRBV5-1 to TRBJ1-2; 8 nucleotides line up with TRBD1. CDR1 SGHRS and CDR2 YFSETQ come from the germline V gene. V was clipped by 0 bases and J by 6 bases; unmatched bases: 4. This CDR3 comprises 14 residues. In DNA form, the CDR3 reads TGCGCCAGCAGCTTGGAGACAGGGGTGGATGGCTACACCTTC. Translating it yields CASSLETGVDGYTF.

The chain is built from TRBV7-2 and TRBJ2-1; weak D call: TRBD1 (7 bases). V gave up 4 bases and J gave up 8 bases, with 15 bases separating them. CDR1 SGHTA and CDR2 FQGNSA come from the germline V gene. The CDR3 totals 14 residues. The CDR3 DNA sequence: TGTGCCAGCAGCTACGACAGGGAGGAGTATGAGCAGTTCTTC. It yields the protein CASSYDREEYEQFF. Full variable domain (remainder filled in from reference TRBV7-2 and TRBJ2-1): GAGVSQSPSNKVTEKGKDVELRCDPISGHTALYWYRQSLGQGLEFLIYFQGNSAPDKSGLPSDRFSAERTGGSVSTLTIQRTQQEDSAVYLCASSYDREEYEQFFGPGTRLTVL.

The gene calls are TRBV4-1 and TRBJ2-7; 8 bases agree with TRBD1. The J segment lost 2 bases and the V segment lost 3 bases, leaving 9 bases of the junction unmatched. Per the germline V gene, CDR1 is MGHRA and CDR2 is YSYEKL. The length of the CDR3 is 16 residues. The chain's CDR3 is CASSHPGTGGPYEQYF. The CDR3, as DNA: TGCGCCAGCAGCCACCCCGGGACAGGCGGACCCTACGAGCAGTACTTC.

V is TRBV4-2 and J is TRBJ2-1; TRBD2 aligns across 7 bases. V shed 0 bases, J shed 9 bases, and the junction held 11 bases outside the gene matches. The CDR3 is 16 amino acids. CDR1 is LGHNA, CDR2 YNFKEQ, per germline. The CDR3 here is CASSQDRAGLESEQFF. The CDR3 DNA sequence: TGTGCCAGCAGCCAAGACCGGGCTGGACTAGAGAGTGAGCAGTTCTTC.

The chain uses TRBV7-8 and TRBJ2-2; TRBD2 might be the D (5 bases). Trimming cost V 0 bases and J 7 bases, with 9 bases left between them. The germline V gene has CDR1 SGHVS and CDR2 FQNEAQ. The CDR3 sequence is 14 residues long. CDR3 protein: CASSLASGSGELFF. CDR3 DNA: TGTGCCAGCAGCTTAGCGTCGGGGAGCGGGGAGCTGTTTTTT.

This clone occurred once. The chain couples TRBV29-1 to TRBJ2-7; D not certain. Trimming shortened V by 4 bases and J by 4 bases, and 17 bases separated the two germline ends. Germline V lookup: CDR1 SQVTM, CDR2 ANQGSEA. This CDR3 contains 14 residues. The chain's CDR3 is CSVVSVGPSYEQYF. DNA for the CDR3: TGCAGCGTTGTAAGCGTTGGGCCTTCTTACGAGCAGTACTTC.